One TCR beta chain is described in this entry. Its antigen is not known. The cohort's ophthalmopathy patients, a group with duration under 3 months, had a Clinical Activity Score of at least 3 and a NOSPECS grade of at least 4. Criteria for exclusion of patients were uncontrolled infection, other autoimmune disease, pregnancy or lactation. 10 ml of fresh peripheral blood supplied the PBMCs. The record originates from a study of T cells in Graves' hyperthyroidism and ophthalmopathy. The study, taken as a whole, reports: Most clonotypes expanded in thyroid above 0.001 were likewise present in blood.

There were TCR beta CDR3 regions amplified from RNA transcripts. The TCR CDR3 first-round RT-PCR relied on the HTBI primer set. A single record per CDR3 protein comes from TCRdb applying MiXCR to the multiplex PCR reads. The sample records more than 50,000 distinct CDR3 sequences, around 50% being singletons. V lost 3 bases to trimming and J lost 6 bases, with 14 bases between them. This CDR3 has 15 residues. The germline V gene encodes CDR1 LGHNA and CDR2 YNFKEQ. Sample: blood. This clonotype was obtained from an older woman with Graves' ophthalmopathy. The V and J genes are TRBV4-2 and TRBJ1-4; D remains unclear. The CDR3 sequence: CASSQAGIIDEKLFF. DNA for the CDR3: TGTGCCAGCAGCCAGGCGGGGATCATTGATGAAAAACTGTTTTTT.